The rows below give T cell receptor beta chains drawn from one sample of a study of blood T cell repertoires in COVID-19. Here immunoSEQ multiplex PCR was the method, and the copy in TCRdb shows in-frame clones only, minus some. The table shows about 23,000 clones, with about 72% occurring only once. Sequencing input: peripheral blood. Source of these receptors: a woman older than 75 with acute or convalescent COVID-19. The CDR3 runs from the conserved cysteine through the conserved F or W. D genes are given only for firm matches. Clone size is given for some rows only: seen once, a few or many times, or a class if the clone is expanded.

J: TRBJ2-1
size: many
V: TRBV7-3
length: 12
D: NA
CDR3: CASSLQGQEQFF
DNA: TGTGCCAGCAGCTTACAGGGGCAAGAGCAGTTCTTC

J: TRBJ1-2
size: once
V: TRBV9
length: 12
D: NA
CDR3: CASSSYREGYTF
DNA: TGTGCCAGCAGCAGTTACAGGGAAGGCTACACCTTC

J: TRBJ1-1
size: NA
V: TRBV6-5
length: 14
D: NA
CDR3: CASRPVERNTEAFF
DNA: TGTGCCAGCAGACCGGTTGAACGGAACACTGAAGCTTTCTTT

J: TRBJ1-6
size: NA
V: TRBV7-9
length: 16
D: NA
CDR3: CASSSAESYYNSPLHF
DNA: TGTGCCAGCAGCTCCGCCGAGAGTTATTATAATTCACCCCTCCACTTT

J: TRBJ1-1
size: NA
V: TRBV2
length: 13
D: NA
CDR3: CASSRNERTEAFF
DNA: TGTGCCAGCAGTAGAAACGAGAGGACTGAAGCTTTCTTT

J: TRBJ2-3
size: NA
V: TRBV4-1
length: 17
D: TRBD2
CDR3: CASSPLARTSGTDTQYF
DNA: TGCGCCAGCAGCCCCTTGGCGCGGACTAGCGGGACTGATACGCAGTATTTT

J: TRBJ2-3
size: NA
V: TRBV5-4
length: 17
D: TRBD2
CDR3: CASSLRLAGAATDTQYF
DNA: TGTGCCAGCAGCCTTAGACTAGCGGGGGCCGCAACAGATACGCAGTATTTT

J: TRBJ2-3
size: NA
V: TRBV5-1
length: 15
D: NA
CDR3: CASSPGRGGADTQYF
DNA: TGCGCCAGCAGCCCGGGGAGAGGAGGCGCAGATACGCAGTATTTT

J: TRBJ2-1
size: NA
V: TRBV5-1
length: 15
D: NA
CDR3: CASSRDGSFGNEQFF
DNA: TGCGCCAGCAGCAGAGACGGTTCCTTCGGGAATGAGCAGTTCTTC

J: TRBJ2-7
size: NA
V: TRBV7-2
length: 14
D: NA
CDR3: CASSFGGNIDEQYF
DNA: TGTGCCAGCAGCTTCGGGGGAAACATCGACGAGCAGTACTTC

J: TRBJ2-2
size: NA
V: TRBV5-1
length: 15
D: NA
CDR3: CASSLGQTNTGELFF
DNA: TGCGCCAGCAGCTTGGGACAGACGAACACCGGGGAGCTGTTTTTT

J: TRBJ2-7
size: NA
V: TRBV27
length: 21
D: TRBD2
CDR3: CASSFGGKPGLAGEGTYEQYF
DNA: TGTGCCAGCAGTTTCGGCGGTAAACCTGGACTAGCGGGAGAGGGAACCTACGAGCAGTACTTC

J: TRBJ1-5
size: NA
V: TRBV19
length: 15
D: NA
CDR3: CASTEQEYSNQPQHF
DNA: TGTGCCAGCACCGAGCAGGAATATAGCAATCAGCCCCAGCATTTT

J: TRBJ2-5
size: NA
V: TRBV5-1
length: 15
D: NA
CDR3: CASSLSSGRAETQYF
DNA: TGCGCCAGCAGCTTGAGTAGTGGTAGAGCAGAGACCCAGTACTTC

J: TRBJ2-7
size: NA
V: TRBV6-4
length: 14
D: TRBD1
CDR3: CASSPRTGGWEQYF
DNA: TGTGCCAGCAGTCCAAGGACAGGGGGCTGGGAGCAGTACTTC

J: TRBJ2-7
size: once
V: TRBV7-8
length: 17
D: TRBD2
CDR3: CASSLEASGGAVYEQYF
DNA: TGTGCCAGCAGCTTAGAGGCTAGCGGGGGTGCTGTCTACGAGCAGTACTTC

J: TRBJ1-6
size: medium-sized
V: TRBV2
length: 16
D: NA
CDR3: CASTFNIGSMDSPLHF
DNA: TGTGCCAGCACCTTTAATATAGGGAGCATGGATTCACCCCTCCACTTT

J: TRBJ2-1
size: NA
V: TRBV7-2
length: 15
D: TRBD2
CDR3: CASSLTGTSGNEQFF
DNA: TGTGCCAGCAGCTTAACCGGGACTAGCGGAAATGAGCAGTTCTTC

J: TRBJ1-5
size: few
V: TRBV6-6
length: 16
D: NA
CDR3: CASSYFWQRENQPQHF
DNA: TGTGCCAGCAGTTACTTTTGGCAGAGGGAAAATCAGCCCCAGCATTTT

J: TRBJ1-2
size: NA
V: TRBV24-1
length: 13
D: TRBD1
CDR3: CATSDGQGDGYTF
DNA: TGTGCCACCAGTGATGGACAGGGGGATGGCTACACCTTC

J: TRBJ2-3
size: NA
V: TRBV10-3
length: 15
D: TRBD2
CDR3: CAISVAGGRTDTQYF
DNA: TGTGCCATCAGTGTAGCGGGAGGACGCACAGATACGCAGTATTTT

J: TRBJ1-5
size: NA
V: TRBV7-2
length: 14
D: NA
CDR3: CASSSPGGGQPQHF
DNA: TGTGCCAGCAGCTCCCCGGGGGGAGGTCAGCCCCAGCATTTT

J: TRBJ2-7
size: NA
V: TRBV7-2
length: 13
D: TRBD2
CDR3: CAGGGKSSYEQYF
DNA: TGTGCCGGGGGGGGGAAAAGCTCCTACGAGCAGTACTTC

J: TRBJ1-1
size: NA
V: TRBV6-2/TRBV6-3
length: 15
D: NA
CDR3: CASSYPGVMNTEAFF
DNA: TGTGCCAGCAGTTACCCGGGGGTTATGAACACTGAAGCTTTCTTT

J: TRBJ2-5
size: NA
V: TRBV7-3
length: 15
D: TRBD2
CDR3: CASSPGGKVKETQYF
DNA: TGTGCCAGCAGTCCGGGGGGGAAGGTAAAAGAGACCCAGTACTTC

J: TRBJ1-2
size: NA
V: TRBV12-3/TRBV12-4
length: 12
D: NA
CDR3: CASSLEGSFYTF
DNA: TGTGCCAGCAGTTTAGAAGGGAGTTTCTACACCTTC